This T cell receptor beta chain originates from a study of blood T cell repertoires in COVID-19. Here immunoSEQ multiplex PCR was the method, and the copy in TCRdb shows in-frame clones only, minus some. The sample carries over 120,000 clones, more than 75% recorded once. J lost 6 bases, V lost 6 bases, and 12 bases had no gene match. Germline CDR1 reads SGHVS; CDR2 reads FNYEAQ. The CDR3 is 15 residues long. Assignments of participants to cohorts depended upon their own reported clinical history. What the recovered Cohort 3 donors had was two negative PCRs, clearance, or symptom resolution. The sequence was obtained from a man aged 60-69 years who had recovered from COVID-19. Sequencing input: PBMCs or T cells enriched from blood (not recorded which). The chain has TRBV7-6 and TRBJ2-7; TRBD2 aligns across 9 bases. CDR3 coding DNA: TGTGCCAGCAGACAAGAGAATAGCGGGGGAGCCGAGCAGTACTTC. This encodes CASRQENSGGAEQYF. The variable domain in full, completed from reference TRBV7-6 and TRBJ2-7, reads GAGVSQSPRYKVTKRGQDVALRCDPISGHVSLYWYRQALGQGPEFLTYFNYEAQQDKSGLPNDRFSAERPEGSISTLTIQRTEQRDSAMYRCASRQENSGGAEQYFGPGTRLTVT.